Below, 30 T cell receptor beta chains from the same sample are listed, as sequenced in a study of T cell responses to AZD1222 COVID-19 vaccine. TCRdb's table, derived via immunoSEQ multiplex PCR, lists solely in-frame clones and lacks some. The table records about 96,000 clones, roughly 87% of them present only once. This specimen was peripheral blood, taken on day 0 of AZD1222 vaccination. These receptors all stem from an adult in good health.

The chain employs TRBV6-1 and TRBJ1-2, with D perhaps matching TRBD1 (5 bases). The CDR3 is 13 residues long. CDR1 and CDR2 (germline): MNHNS, SASEGT. Trimming pared 1 base from V and 3 bases from J, leaving 6 bases between. CDR3 DNA sequence: TGTGCCAGCAGTGAAGGGGGGGACTATGGCTACACCTTC. As protein: CASSEGGDYGYTF.

V usage is TRBV12-3 or TRBV12-4 and J usage is TRBJ1-6; the D gene is possibly TRBD1 (6 bases). V lost 6 bases and J lost 6, with 9 bases in between. This CDR3 region has 13 residues. The CDR3 reads CASSGRGNSPLHF. CDR3 coding DNA: TGTGCCAGCAGCGGCAGGGGTAATTCACCCCTCCACTTT.

The J gene is TRBJ2-1, the V gene TRBV5-6; TRBD2 agrees at 13 bases. V gave up 4 bases and J gave up 12 bases; unmatched junction bases: 7. Per the germline V gene, CDR1 is SGHDT and CDR2 is YYEEEE. CDR3 length equals 14 residues. The CDR3 region is CASSPTSGGRVQFF. In DNA form, the CDR3 reads TGTGCCAGCAGCCCGACTAGCGGGGGGCGAGTGCAGTTCTTC.

The chain joins TRBV7-8 to TRBJ1-1, with D hard to call. CDR1 and CDR2 from the germline V gene are SGHVS and FQNEAQ. Trimming stripped 8 bases from V and 1 base from J, with 8 bases between. The CDR3 extends over 12 amino acids. The CDR3 protein is CASAEGNTEAFF. In DNA, the CDR3 is TGTGCCAGCGCTGAGGGGAACACTGAAGCTTTCTTT.

The chain combines TRBV3-1 (or the pseudogene TRBV3-2) with TRBJ2-1, with 11 bases matching TRBD2. Germline CDR1 LGHDT, CDR2 YNNKEL (reference sequence). This CDR3 has 17 residues. The V segment lost 4 bases and the J segment 5 bases; nucleotides outside the gene matches: 10. CDR3 residues: CASSRSTGTSGHNEQFF. The CDR3 nucleotides are TGTGCCAGCAGCCGCTCCACCGGGACTAGCGGCCACAATGAGCAGTTCTTC.

The gene calls are TRBV20-1 and TRBJ2-7, with D uncertain. The V gene's germline CDR1 is DFQATT and CDR2 SNEGSKA (reference sequence). V was clipped by 7 bases and J by 3 bases, with 10 bases between them. The CDR3 runs to 11 residues. CDR3 in DNA: TGCAGTGGTCTCAGAATCTACGAGCAGTACTTC. Translation gives CSGLRIYEQYF.

The chain links TRBV5-1 to TRBJ2-1, with D possibly matching TRBD2 (5 bases). The CDR3 totals 15 residues. Germline V gives CDR1 SGHRS, CDR2 YFSETQ. V lost 4 bases to trimming and J lost 9 bases, with 20 bases between them. CDR3 loop: CASSARPRGSGEQFF. Written as DNA, the CDR3 is TGCGCCAGCAGCGCCCGGCCACGGGGATCCGGTGAGCAGTTCTTC.

This clone was seen a handful of times. The chain is built from TRBV4-3 and TRBJ1-1; D gene uncertain. The V gene lost 0 bases and the J gene lost 10 bases, with 18 bases spanning the gap. The CDR3 totals 15 residues. Germline values: CDR1 LGHNA, CDR2 YSLEER. CDR3 bases: TGCGCCAGCAGCCAAGACGTTCTCCTAACTCTAGGAGCTTTCTTT. As protein: CASSQDVLLTLGAFF.

This clone has only one observation. This sequence joins TRBV19 and TRBJ2-5; 7 nucleotides align to TRBD2. CDR3 length equals 15 residues. Unmatched junction bases numbered 8, after V lost 6 bases and J lost 1 base. CDR1 is LNHDA and CDR2 is SQIVND in the germline V gene (reference sequence). CDR3 loop: CASRPSGAIQETQYF. DNA of the CDR3: TGTGCCAGTAGGCCCAGCGGGGCGATCCAAGAGACCCAGTACTTC.

This clone has only one observation. The chain has TRBV9 and TRBJ2-1; D not resolved. The V gene's germline CDR1 is SGDLS and CDR2 YYNGEE. Trimming pared 2 bases from V and 0 bases from J, leaving 15 bases between. This CDR3 has 17 amino acids. The CDR3 loop is CASSVSLTSSSYNEQFF. The CDR3 bases are TGTGCCAGCAGCGTCTCTCTAACGTCAAGCTCCTACAATGAGCAGTTCTTC.

This chain joins TRBV9 and TRBJ2-3; TRBD2 agrees at 9 bases. The ends lost 0 bases at V and 0 bases at J; junction bases unmatched: 14. Germline CDR1 and CDR2: SGDLS and YYNGEE. The CDR3 spans 20 residues. The CDR3 coding sequence is TGTGCCAGCAGCGTAGCTACAGCGGGGGGTCCAACCTCCAGCACAGATACGCAGTATTTT. Translation: CASSVATAGGPTSSTDTQYF.

This chain uses TRBV6-5 with TRBJ1-2; the match to TRBD1 covers 7 bases. The CDR3 is made up of 13 amino acids. V shed 5 bases and J 2 bases; nucleotides not matched to a gene: 2. CDR1 is MNHEY and CDR2 is SVGAGI in the germline V gene. This CDR3 is CASSRGQNYGYTF. The CDR3 coding sequence is TGTGCCAGCAGTAGGGGACAGAACTATGGCTACACCTTC.

The chain couples TRBV24-1 to TRBJ2-5; no reliable D call. This CDR3 contains 16 residues. Between the trimmed V and J ends, which lost 1 base and 3 bases, there was a span of 14 bases. Germline CDR1 reads KGHDR; CDR2 reads SFDVKD. The CDR3 DNA is TGTGCCACCAGTGATTTTAATTCCAGGTACGAAGAGACCCAGTACTTC. This encodes CATSDFNSRYEETQYF.

This clone came up a few times. V and J are TRBV5-1 and TRBJ2-7; TRBD1 matches 7 bases. CDR1 is SGHRS and CDR2 is YFSETQ in the germline V gene. With 6 bases clipped from V and 1 base from J, the junction kept 4 bases outside the gene matches. The CDR3 is made up of 13 amino acids. This chain's CDR3 is CASNAGGSYEQYF. CDR3 coding DNA: TGCGCCAGCAATGCAGGGGGTTCCTACGAGCAGTACTTC.

Regarding this clone: Germline is not matched at one junction end, which may reflect a read error. This chain connects TRBV3-1 (or the pseudogene TRBV3-2) to TRBJ1-1; D not resolved. This CDR3 contains 13 residues. CDR1 and CDR2 from the germline V gene are LGHDT and YNNKEL (reference sequence). The CDR3 loop is CASTQTWGNEAFF. As DNA, the CDR3 is TGTGCCAGCACCCAAACTTGGGGTAATGAAGCTTTCTTT.

This clone showed up just once. V usage is TRBV5-1 and J usage is TRBJ2-1; D is ambiguous. The CDR3 consists of 16 residues. In germline, CDR1 is SGHRS, CDR2 YFSETQ. Trimming stripped 1 base from V and 5 bases from J, with 16 bases between. CDR3 nucleotides: TGCGCCAGCAGCTTGACCTCCGGACCAAGCAACAATGAGCAGTTCTTC. Amino acids: CASSLTSGPSNNEQFF. The full variable domain, its missing parts supplied by reference TRBV5-1 and TRBJ2-1, is KAGVTQTPRYLIKTRGQQVTLSCSPISGHRSVSWYQQTPGQGLQFLFEYFSETQRNKGNFPGRFSGRQFSNSRSEMNVSTLELGDSALYLCASSLTSGPSNNEQFFGPGTRLTVL.

This clone was observed a single time. The CDR3 coding sequence is TGTGCCAGCAGCCCCTACGGACCATTGAACACTGAAGCTTTCTTT. Translated: CASSPYGPLNTEAFF. V gene TRBV3-1 (or the pseudogene TRBV3-2) combines with J gene TRBJ1-1; unclear D gene. This CDR3 is 15 amino acids long. Trimming pared 4 bases from V and 0 bases from J, leaving 12 bases between. Germline lookup yields CDR1 LGHDT and CDR2 YNNKEL (reference sequence).

The chain has TRBV30 and TRBJ1-2; TRBD1 matches 7 bases. The V gene's germline CDR1 is GTSNPN and CDR2 SVGIG (reference sequence). The CDR3 extends over 12 amino acids. Trimming at V came to 3 bases and at J to 4 bases, leaving 2 bases not matched to a gene. CDR3 nucleotide sequence: TGTGCCTGGAGAGGGGGCGCCTATGGCTACACCTTC. Encoded protein: CAWRGGAYGYTF.

The chain couples TRBV5-6 to TRBJ1-2; D call uncertain. V shed 0 bases and J shed 2 bases, with 8 bases lying between them. The V gene's germline CDR1 is SGHDT and CDR2 YYEEEE. This CDR3 contains 14 residues. Written as DNA, the CDR3 is TGTGCCAGCAGCTTGGGGGGAAGAAACTATGGCTACACCTTC. It translates to CASSLGGRNYGYTF.

The V and J genes are TRBV6-6 and TRBJ2-1; weak D call: TRBD1 (7 bases). The CDR3 sequence is 18 residues long. Trimming removed 6 bases at V and 4 bases at J, with 25 bases between. The germline V gene has CDR1 MNHNY and CDR2 SVGAGI (reference sequence). The CDR3 nucleotides read TGTGCCAGCAGACGACAGGGAGCAATAACCGGGAGTTACAATGAGCAGTTCTTC. Translated, it gives CASRRQGAITGSYNEQFF.

This sequence joins TRBV19 and TRBJ1-5; D gene ambiguous. The CDR3 covers 16 residues. Germline V lookup: CDR1 LNHDA, CDR2 SQIVND (reference sequence). The V end was cut by 4 bases, the J end by 0 bases, with 13 bases between. In DNA, the CDR3 is TGTGCCAGTAGTACCGAAGAGATGTCTAGCAATCAGCCCCAGCATTTT. Protein product: CASSTEEMSSNQPQHF.

The J gene is TRBJ2-2, the V gene TRBV29-1; D is uncertain. This CDR3 region has 13 residues. The V end was cut by 4 bases, the J end by 0 bases, with 6 bases between. From germline, CDR1 is SQVTM and CDR2 ANQGSEA. This CDR3 reads CSVGLPNTGELFF. For the CDR3, the DNA is TGCAGCGTTGGACTTCCGAACACCGGGGAGCTGTTTTTT.

The count of this clone is one. V usage is TRBV24-1 and J usage is TRBJ2-7; TRBD2 agrees at 11 bases. CDR1 and CDR2 (germline): KGHDR, SFDVKD. The CDR3 is 15 residues long. V was pared by 2 bases and J by 7 bases, with 6 bases of the junction left unmatched. CDR3 amino acids: CATSDSGTSGSEQYF. In nucleotides, the CDR3 is TGTGCCACCAGTGATTCCGGGACTAGCGGATCAGAGCAGTACTTC.

The count of this clone is one. The CDR3 region has the DNA TGCGCCAGCAGCAACCCCGGGACTAGTAGAGGCCAAGAGACCCAGTACTTC. Its protein is CASSNPGTSRGQETQYF. The V gene is TRBV5-1, the J gene TRBJ2-5; 8 nucleotides agree with TRBD2. CDR3 length equals 17 residues. CDR1 is SGHRS, CDR2 YFSETQ, per germline. V trimming: 4 bases; J trimming: 1 base; junction bases outside the gene matches: 12. The entire variable domain, with the rest obtained from reference TRBV5-1 and TRBJ2-5, is as follows: KAGVTQTPRYLIKTRGQQVTLSCSPISGHRSVSWYQQTPGQGLQFLFEYFSETQRNKGNFPGRFSGRQFSNSRSEMNVSTLELGDSALYLCASSNPGTSRGQETQYFGPGTRLLVL.

The rearrangement joins TRBV4-3 to TRBJ2-3; 9 bases are a match to TRBD1. This CDR3 spans 16 amino acids. The V segment lost 4 bases and the J segment 8 bases; nucleotides outside the gene matches: 13. The germline CDR1 and CDR2 sequences are LGHNA and YSLEER. In nucleotides, the CDR3 is TGCGCCAGCAGCCCAGGAGGGACAGGGACGTTTGGTACGCAGTATTTT. Protein: CASSPGGTGTFGTQYF.

The V gene is TRBV2, the J gene TRBJ2-7; D is uncertain. This CDR3 is built from 16 residues. Looked up from germline, CDR1 is SNHLY and CDR2 is FYNNEI. Trimming pared 4 bases from V and 0 bases from J, leaving 16 bases between. CDR3 sequence reads: CASSAQGSTLSYEQYF. The CDR3, as DNA: TGTGCCAGCAGTGCACAAGGGTCCACCCTCTCCTACGAGCAGTACTTC.

This clone was seen just once. This chain joins TRBV5-1 and TRBJ2-2; the match to TRBD2 covers 10 bases. The CDR3 spans 16 residues. CDR1 SGHRS and CDR2 YFSETQ come from the germline V gene. Trimming at V came to 0 bases and at J to 1 base, leaving 0 bases not matched to a gene. The CDR3 loop reads CASSLGLAGNTGELFF. DNA for the CDR3: TGCGCCAGCAGCTTGGGACTAGCGGGGAACACCGGGGAGCTGTTTTTT.

The J gene is TRBJ2-3, the V gene TRBV27; 7 bases fit TRBD2. Germline V CDR1 and CDR2: MNHEY, SMNVEV (reference sequence). Germline trimming cut 4 bases from V and 6 bases from J; bases unmatched to any gene: 13. The CDR3 length is 16 residues. The CDR3 loop reads CASSSTAGEFFDTQYF. CDR3 in DNA: TGTGCCAGCAGTTCCACCGCGGGGGAATTTTTTGATACGCAGTATTTT.

This clone came up once. V usage is TRBV6-5 and J usage is TRBJ1-5, with D hard to call. Trimming stripped 2 bases from V and 6 bases from J, with 8 bases between. The CDR3 contains 13 residues. Germline V gene sequence: CDR1 MNHEY, CDR2 SVGAGI. CDR3 amino acids: CASSYGPLQPQHF. DNA of the CDR3: TGTGCCAGCAGTTACGGTCCTCTTCAGCCCCAGCATTTT.

This clone was counted once. V is TRBV5-1 and J is TRBJ2-5, with 11 nucleotides matching TRBD2. The CDR3 covers 16 residues. Germline V gene sequence: CDR1 SGHRS, CDR2 YFSETQ. With V trimmed by 1 base and J by 3 bases, 5 bases remained unmatched. The CDR3 protein is CASSLMLLAGEETQYF. In nucleotides, the CDR3 is TGCGCCAGCAGCTTGATGCTACTAGCGGGGGAAGAGACCCAGTACTTC.